The 4 T cell receptor beta chains presented below share a single source sample, sequenced in a study of blood T cell repertoires in COVID-19. This table comes from immunoSEQ multiplex PCR, and its TCRdb copy is limited to in-frame clones, with some not included. The sample shows tens of thousands of clones, 79% of them seen only once. Sequenced sample: peripheral blood. These receptors came from a human donor in a cohort sampled during active COVID-19.

This clone was detected a few times. CDR3 coding DNA: TGTGCCACCAGCATTTGGGGACAGGGCAATCAGCCCCAGCATTTT. Translated, it gives CATSIWGQGNQPQHF. The chain has TRBV15 and TRBJ1-5; 8 bases fit TRBD1. This CDR3 is 15 amino acids long. Germline V gene data show CDR1 as LNHNV and CDR2 as YYDKDF (reference sequence). V was pared by 4 bases and J by 2 bases, with 4 bases of the junction left unmatched.

CDR3 loop: CASSSPGTENEKLFF. For the CDR3, the DNA is TGTGCCAGCAGTTCTCCCGGGACAGAAAATGAAAAACTGTTTTTT. This chain joins TRBV27 and TRBJ1-4; 7 bases map to TRBD1. Trimming cost V 4 bases and J 5 bases; bases outside gene matches: 7. Germline V gives CDR1 MNHEY, CDR2 SMNVEV (reference sequence). The CDR3 loop spans 15 amino acids.

V usage is TRBV7-9 and J usage is TRBJ2-3, with D perhaps TRBD2 (5 bases). This CDR3 is built from 16 residues. Trimming removed 4 bases from V and 2 bases from J, with 16 bases in between. Germline V gives CDR1 SEHNR, CDR2 FQNEAQ (reference sequence). CDR3 loop: CASSSPGNFLTDTQYF. In DNA, the CDR3 is TGTGCCAGCAGCTCTCCCGGGAATTTCCTCACAGATACGCAGTATTTT.

The chain joins TRBV19 to TRBJ2-5; D is perhaps TRBD2 (5 bases). The CDR3 spans 13 residues. The germline V gene encodes CDR1 LNHDA and CDR2 SQIVND (reference sequence). Deletions cut 4 bases from V and 1 base from J, with 7 bases between. The CDR3 DNA sequence: TGTGCCAGTAGTAGCGGGCGCCAAGAGACCCAGTACTTC. Residues: CASSSGRQETQYF.